This T cell receptor (beta chain) was identified during a study of CXCR3-negative and CXCR3-positive naive CD8 T cells. Study-level points and caveats: The level of CXCR3 expression partially decreased after cryopreservation; the majority of assays used fresh PBMCs. Memory CD8+ T cell repertoires were far less diverse than both naive subsets. Similar TRBV-TRBJ usage was seen in naive cells (both CXCR3-negative and CXCR3-positive), but memory cells differed.

The libraries of TRB cDNA were constructed through 5' RACE using UMI labels. TCRdb processed the 5' RACE reads again and assigns one entry to each CDR3 protein, with no DNA. The table for this sample gives about 48,000 distinct CDR3 sequences. Researchers sorted a few hundred thousand cells of each CD8+ T cell subset in triplicate. As regards this clonotype: The antigen is unknown.

The germline gives CDR1 LGHDT, CDR2 YNNKEL (reference sequence). This CDR3 is 15 amino acids long. The chain combines TRBV3-1 with TRBJ2-7; TCRdb's D call, TRBD2, is unchecked because there is no DNA. The TCR was taken from a human donor in good health. Some clones in this sample may be carry-over from other donors' samples. Input material: memory CD8+ T cells from blood. CDR3 amino acids: CASSQLAGGSYEQYF.